This T cell receptor (beta chain) stems from a study of CD8+ T cells in alopecia areata. Study findings and constraints: More clonal than normal scalp was lesional scalp, particularly alopecia totalis/universalis.

Note on this clone: Its target is not known.

V lost 2 bases and J 7 bases, leaving 8 bases between the germline ends. Germline V gene lookup returns CDR1 GTSNPN and CDR2 SVGIG (reference sequence). CDR3 length: 11 residues. As the sequencing template, cDNA was produced by extracting RNA and reverse transcribing it. Libraries were prepared by immunoSEQ multiplex PCR; TCRdb keeps only in-frame clonotypes and omits some of them. This repertoire shows roughly 230,000 clones, roughly 44% found once; its top ten account for about 2.6%. Treatment indicated: oral pan-JAK inhibitor, 5-10 mg twice daily. The sequence derives from a human donor with alopecia areata. Sequenced material: CD4+ T cells sorted from blood, taken at roughly week 38, from a patient treated with tofacitinib. This chain connects TRBV30 to TRBJ1-2; D ambiguous. For the CDR3, the DNA is TGTGCCTGGAGTAGAGTTGGTGGCTACACCTTC. It is translated as CAWSRVGGYTF.